Listed below are T cell receptor beta chains from one sample, sequenced in a study of OX40 agonist ivuxolimab in advanced cancers. TCRdb's table, derived via immunoSEQ multiplex PCR, lists solely in-frame clones and lacks some. The sample yields approximately 10,000 clones, around 76% seen once. The sequencing used CD4+ or CD8+ T cells sorted from blood, collected in a trial of the OX40 agonist ivuxolimab. The receptors were sampled from an adult with an advanced solid tumor such as melanoma, head and neck, liver or kidney cancer. Each CDR3 is given with its conserved first and last residue. The D gene is left open where the match is weak. For some rows the clone size is stated as once, few or many, or as a class when expanded; others skip it.

CDR3 DNA,CDR3 protein,J gene,D gene,clone size,V gene,CDR3 length
TGTGCCAGCACCCCGACAGGGGTGTTCGGAGATACGCAGTATTTT,CASTPTGVFGDTQYF,TRBJ2-3,TRBD1,.,TRBV9,15
TGTGCCAGCGAAAGAGCTAACTATGGCTACACCTTC,CASERANYGYTF,TRBJ1-2,.,.,TRBV9,12
TGTGCCAGCAGTTTAAACGGGAACACTGAAGCTTTCTTT,CASSLNGNTEAFF,TRBJ1-1,.,.,TRBV27,13
TGCGCCAGCAGCCACAGGGTTATGAACACTGAAGCTTTCTTT,CASSHRVMNTEAFF,TRBJ1-1,.,.,TRBV4-1,14
TGCGCCAGCAGCTTTTCTGGGAACTTTAATGAAAAACTGTTTTTT,CASSFSGNFNEKLFF,TRBJ1-4,.,.,TRBV5-1,15
TGTGCCTGGAGTGCGACAGGGTATAGCACTGAAGCTTTCTTT,CAWSATGYSTEAFF,TRBJ1-1,TRBD1,.,TRBV30,14
TGTGCCAGCAGTGAAGGCGAGGGGGGAATCACTGAAGCTTTCTTT,CASSEGEGGITEAFF,TRBJ1-1,.,medium-sized,TRBV2,15
TGTGCCAGCAGCTTAGGTAGCGGGATTGGAGAGACCCAGTACTTC,CASSLGSGIGETQYF,TRBJ2-5,TRBD2,.,TRBV7-9,15
TGTGCCAGCGCCGACAACTACGAGCAGTACTTC,CASADNYEQYF,TRBJ2-7,.,.,TRBV28,11
TGTGCCAGCAGCTCGGCAGGTGGCACTGAAGCTTTCTTT,CASSSAGGTEAFF,TRBJ1-1,.,.,TRBV11-1,13
TGTGCCAGTAGGAGCGGGAATTGGGAAGAGACCCAGTACTTC,CASRSGNWEETQYF,TRBJ2-5,TRBD2,.,TRBV19,14
TGTGCCAGCTCACCACCGGGACAGGGCCCCTATGGCTACACCTTC,CASSPPGQGPYGYTF,TRBJ1-2,TRBD1,.,TRBV18,15
TGTGCCAGCAGATCCAACAGGGGAAGGAGCTCCTACGAGCAGTACTTC,CASRSNRGRSSYEQYF,TRBJ2-7,TRBD1,few,TRBV2,16
TGTGCCAGCAGGAGATCCGGGGAGCTGTTTTTT,CASRRSGELFF,TRBJ2-2,.,few,TRBV9,11
TGTGCCAGCAGCGTCGGGAAGGCCGGGGAGCTGTTTTTT,CASSVGKAGELFF,TRBJ2-2,.,.,TRBV9,13
TGCGCCAGCAGCTGGGACAGTACCTACAATGAGCAGTTCTTC,CASSWDSTYNEQFF,TRBJ2-1,TRBD1,.,TRBV5-1,14
TGTGCCAGCAGACGTGGACAGGGAAGGGCCAATCAGCCCCAGCATTTT,CASRRGQGRANQPQHF,TRBJ1-5,TRBD1,.,TRBV5-8,16
TGTGCCAGCAGCTTGGGATTGACTGAAGCTTTCTTT,CASSLGLTEAFF,TRBJ1-1,.,.,TRBV11-2,12
TGTGCCAGCAGCTTCCCCCCTGGGAGGGTCCACGAGCAGTACTTC,CASSFPPGRVHEQYF,TRBJ2-7,TRBD2,.,TRBV7-8,15
TGTGCCATCACCGGTGGTAACGATGGCTACACCTTC,CAITGGNDGYTF,TRBJ1-2,.,.,TRBV10-3,12
TGTGCCAGCAGCTTAATGCAGGGGGCGAATGAGCAGTTCTTC,CASSLMQGANEQFF,TRBJ2-1,TRBD1,.,TRBV7-2,14
TGTGCCAGCGAGACCGGGACAGGGTTTAACGAGCAGTACTTC,CASETGTGFNEQYF,TRBJ2-7,TRBD1,.,TRBV6-5,14
TGTGCCAGCAGTTCCAGACTGGCTAGCGGGCCCTACGAGCAGTACTTC,CASSSRLASGPYEQYF,TRBJ2-7,TRBD2,.,TRBV27,16
TGTGCCAGCAGCCGCTCAACTGGAAACACCATATATTTT,CASSRSTGNTIYF,TRBJ1-3,.,.,TRBV28,13
TGTGCCAGCAGCAGGGGGATGACAGGGGAGTTTAGGAATGAGCAGTTCTTC,CASSRGMTGEFRNEQFF,TRBJ2-1,.,.,TRBV21-1,17
TGTGCCAGCAGTTTAGCGGGAGTTATGGCCGGGGAGCTGTTTTTT,CASSLAGVMAGELFF,TRBJ2-2,TRBD2,.,TRBV27,15
TGTGCCAGCAGCTTGGGCGGAAACTACAATGAGCAGTTCTTC,CASSLGGNYNEQFF,TRBJ2-1,.,.,TRBV7-6,14
TGTGCCAGCGGTCAGGGGGAGAATCAGCCCCAGCATTTT,CASGQGENQPQHF,TRBJ1-5,TRBD1,.,TRBV6-6,13
TGTGCCAGCAGTTACCGGCAGGTGTACAATGAGCAGTTCTTC,CASSYRQVYNEQFF,TRBJ2-1,.,.,TRBV6-5,14
TGTGCCAGCAGTCGGACAGGGCCTAATGAAAAACTGTTTTTT,CASSRTGPNEKLFF,TRBJ1-4,TRBD1,.,TRBV6-6,14
TGTGCCAGCAGTTACGGAGACTCTGGGGCCAACGTCCTGACTTTC,CASSYGDSGANVLTF,TRBJ2-6,.,.,TRBV6-5,15
TGTGCCAGCAGTTTATCGGCTAGCGGGGTATACAATGAGCAGTTCTTC,CASSLSASGVYNEQFF,TRBJ2-1,TRBD2,medium-sized,TRBV27,16
TGTGCCAGCAGTGAGGGGGACAGTTATTATGGCTACACCTTC,CASSEGDSYYGYTF,TRBJ1-2,TRBD1,few,TRBV6-1,14
TGTGCCAGCAGTCCCGAGGGTTACCCGACAGAGGATGAGCAGTTCTTC,CASSPEGYPTEDEQFF,TRBJ2-1,.,few,TRBV2,16
TGTGCCAGCAGTTTAGAGCGGGCCCAAGAGACCCAGTACTTC,CASSLERAQETQYF,TRBJ2-5,.,.,TRBV27,14
TGTGCCAGCAGTGAAAGACTAGCGGGCACAGACTTGTTCTTC,CASSERLAGTDLFF,TRBJ2-1,TRBD2,.,TRBV6-1,14
TGTGCCACTTCGGGGGGGGATGAAAAACTGTTTTTT,CATSGGDEKLFF,TRBJ1-4,.,.,TRBV28,12
TGCGCCAGCAGCCAAGATCCGTCGGGAGTTGGCCACAATGAGCAGTTCTTC,CASSQDPSGVGHNEQFF,TRBJ2-1,.,.,TRBV4-3,17
TGTGCCAGCAGTAAGCCAGGACAGGGGAAAGAGACCCAGTACTTC,CASSKPGQGKETQYF,TRBJ2-5,TRBD1,.,TRBV27,15
TGTGCCAGCAGAGGTCGCGGGAGCTCCTACGAGCAGTACTTC,CASRGRGSSYEQYF,TRBJ2-7,TRBD2,.,TRBV28,14
TGTGCCAGTACCATGTCATGGCAGGGAATCTACAATGAGCAGTTCTTC,CASTMSWQGIYNEQFF,TRBJ2-1,.,.,TRBV19,16
TGTGCCAGCAGTTACCACCCTGACAGGGGCACTGAAGCTTTCTTT,CASSYHPDRGTEAFF,TRBJ1-1,TRBD1,.,TRBV6-5,15
TGTGCCAGCGCCGTTGGAGGGGGCGACTATGGCTACACCTTC,CASAVGGGDYGYTF,TRBJ1-2,TRBD1,.,TRBV6-1,14
TGTGCCACACAGGTAGCCAAAAACATTCAGTACTTC,CATQVAKNIQYF,TRBJ2-4,.,.,TRBV6-1,12
TGTGCCAGCAGCTTAGGGACAGGGTTGACAGATACGCAGTATTTT,CASSLGTGLTDTQYF,TRBJ2-3,TRBD1,few,TRBV7-4,15
TGTGCCAGCAGTCGTAGCGTCTCTAGCACAGATACGCAGTATTTT,CASSRSVSSTDTQYF,TRBJ2-3,.,.,TRBV7-2,15
TGTGCCAGCAGCTGGACAGGGGATTTAAAAGGCTACACCTTC,CASSWTGDLKGYTF,TRBJ1-2,TRBD1,few,TRBV2,14
TGTGCCAGCAGCCCCCAAGGAAGGGGCGGGGAGCTGTTTTTT,CASSPQGRGGELFF,TRBJ2-2,.,few,TRBV9,14